This TCR beta chain appears in the sequencing data of a study of blood T cell repertoires in COVID-19. Study-level background: PBMCs, B-cell-depleted T cells, or T cells provided the cDNA or gDNA that made up the material.

As originally analysed: Reference gene primer amplification yielded estimated nucleated cell counts. Profiling relied on immunoSEQ multiplex PCR, and the TCRdb table lists in-frame clones only, not all of them. That table is the source of V, J and clone size, and D and trimming were worked out from the DNA. Of some 200,000 clones detected, about four fifths appear once; the ten largest clones hold around 7%. The CDR3 is made up of 18 amino acids. The germline V gene has CDR1 SGHNT and CDR2 YYREEE (reference sequence). The V gene end was trimmed by 5 bases and the J gene end by 0 bases; junction bases not matched to a gene: 10. Cohorts were assigned according to the clinical history that participants reported. For recovered donors of Cohort 3, there were two negative PCRs, clearance, or symptom resolution.

The receptor was isolated from a man aged 40-55 years who had recovered from COVID-19. The sample consisted of PBMCs or T cells enriched from blood (not recorded which). The gene calls are TRBV5-4 and TRBJ2-5; TRBD2 agrees at 13 bases. CDR3 protein: CASSFGLAGAGYQETQYF. The CDR3 DNA is TGTGCCAGCAGTTTCGGACTAGCGGGGGCGGGGTACCAAGAGACCCAGTACTTC.